These 9 T cell receptor beta chains share one sample of origin, sequenced in a study of control samples from healthy donors and cancer patients. Generated by immunoSEQ multiplex PCR, the TCRdb table keeps only in-frame clones and is missing some. The table lists under 200,000 clones, 90% to 95% of them singletons. The sequencing sample was made of blood. The receptors derive from a woman aged 25 to 39 in good health.

This clone was recorded once. The gene calls are TRBV6-4 and TRBJ1-1; a weak D match, TRBD1 (5 bases). This CDR3 is built from 13 residues. V gave up 3 bases and J gave up 2 bases, with 7 bases separating them. Per the germline V gene, CDR1 is MRHNA and CDR2 is SNTAGT. The DNA of the CDR3 is TGTGCCAGCAGTGAAGACAGCAACACTGAAGCTTTCTTT. Translated: CASSEDSNTEAFF.

This chain joins TRBV20-1 and TRBJ1-2; TRBD1 matches 8 bases. CDR1 is DFQATT and CDR2 is SNEGSKA in the germline V gene (reference sequence). V lost 2 bases, J lost 8 bases, and 1 base stayed unmatched. This CDR3 is 11 amino acids long. This chain's CDR3 is CSARRQGGYTF. CDR3 bases: TGCAGTGCTAGAAGACAGGGGGGCTACACCTTC.

This clone occurred once. J is TRBJ2-7 and V is TRBV28; TRBD2 agrees at 11 bases. V was clipped by 2 bases and J by 3 bases; unmatched bases: 9. The CDR3 totals 17 residues. In germline, CDR1 is MDHEN, CDR2 SYDVKM. Here the CDR3 DNA reads TGTGCCAGCAGTTTAGGCCCCCCTACTAGCGGGAGCTACGAGCAGTACTTC. It codes for CASSLGPPTSGSYEQYF.

The chain has TRBV3-1 (or the pseudogene TRBV3-2) and TRBJ2-7; 7 bases agree with TRBD2. Germline CDR1 LGHDT, CDR2 YNNKEL (reference sequence). This CDR3 comprises 16 residues. The V and J ends lost 4 bases and 3 bases, in that order; junction bases with no gene match: 12. The CDR3 DNA is TGTGCCAGCAGCCTTAATAAGCGGGGAGCCTTCTACGAGCAGTACTTC. Translation: CASSLNKRGAFYEQYF.

The J gene is TRBJ2-6, the V gene TRBV7-9, with 14 bases lining up with TRBD2. CDR1 SEHNR and CDR2 FQNEAQ come from the germline V gene (reference sequence). This CDR3 has 18 residues. After removal of 6 bases from V and 3 bases from J, the junction contained 7 bases not matched to a gene. DNA of the CDR3: TGTGCCAGCAGGAGAACGGGACTAGCGGGAGTTGGGGCCAACGTCCTGACTTTC. Amino acids: CASRRTGLAGVGANVLTF.

The chain recombines TRBV6-6 with TRBJ1-1; D is uncertain. Between the trimmed V and J ends, which lost 10 bases and 5 bases, there was a span of 14 bases. Germline CDR1 reads MNHNY; CDR2 reads SVGAGI (reference sequence). This CDR3 spans 12 amino acids. The CDR3 bases are TGTGCCACCCTTATCGGGCAAACTGAAGCTTTCTTT. Translating gives CATLIGQTEAFF.

This sequence joins TRBV4-1 and TRBJ2-3; 8 bases line up with TRBD1. The V segment lost 0 bases and the J segment 4 bases; nucleotides outside the gene matches: 6. This CDR3 is 16 amino acids long. Germline-derived CDR1 and CDR2 are MGHRA and YSYEKL. CDR3 sequence (DNA): TGCGCCAGCAGCCAAGAGGTCAGGGGGCTTCCAGATACGCAGTATTTT. Amino acid sequence: CASSQEVRGLPDTQYF.

The chain uses TRBV10-2 and TRBJ2-3; 8 nucleotides match TRBD2. The CDR3 has 15 residues. Losses at the gene ends were 6 bases for V and 2 bases for J; bases not matched to a gene: 7. Germline V gene data show CDR1 as WSHSY and CDR2 as SAAADI. Here the CDR3 DNA reads TGCGCCAGCAGAAAACTAGCGGCACCCACAGATACGCAGTATTTT. Protein: CASRKLAAPTDTQYF.

The rearrangement uses TRBV24-1 and TRBJ1-2; a weak D match, TRBD1 (5 bases). CDR3 length equals 16 residues. Between the trimmed V and J ends, which lost 2 bases and 4 bases, there was a span of 16 bases. Germline V gives CDR1 KGHDR, CDR2 SFDVKD. The DNA of the CDR3 is TGTGCCACCAGTGATTCGACCCTGACGGGGCTCTATGGCTACACCTTC. This gives the protein CATSDSTLTGLYGYTF.